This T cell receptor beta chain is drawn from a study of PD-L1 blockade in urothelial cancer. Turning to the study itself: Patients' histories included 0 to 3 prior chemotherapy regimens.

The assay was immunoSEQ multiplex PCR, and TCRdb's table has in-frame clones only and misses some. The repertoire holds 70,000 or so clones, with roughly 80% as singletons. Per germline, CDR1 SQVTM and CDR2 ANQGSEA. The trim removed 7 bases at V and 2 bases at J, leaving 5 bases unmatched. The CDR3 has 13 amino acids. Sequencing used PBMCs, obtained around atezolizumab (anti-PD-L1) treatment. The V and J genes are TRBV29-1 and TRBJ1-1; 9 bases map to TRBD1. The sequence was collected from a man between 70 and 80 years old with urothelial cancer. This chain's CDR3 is CSATDRGNTEAFF. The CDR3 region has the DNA TGCAGCGCCACGGACAGGGGAAACACTGAAGCTTTCTTT. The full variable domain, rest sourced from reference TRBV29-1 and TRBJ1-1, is SAVISQKPSRDICQRGTSLTIQCQVDSQVTMMFWYRQQPGQSLTLIATANQGSEATYESGFVIDKFPISRPNLTFSTLTVSNMSPEDSSIYLCSATDRGNTEAFFGQGTRLTVV.